The 25 T cell receptor beta chains reported below all come from one sample, sequenced in a study of control samples from healthy donors and cancer patients. Sequencing used immunoSEQ multiplex PCR; TCRdb keeps in-frame clones, though not all of them. The table has 100,000 to 150,000 clones, over 85% seen once. Material for sequencing was PBMCs. The source is a man in his fifties or sixties with head and neck cancer.

This sequence joins TRBV30 and TRBJ1-1, with TRBD1 identical over 9 bases. The CDR3 is 14 amino acids. V trimming: 1 base; J trimming: 1 base; junction bases outside the gene matches: 1. CDR1 and CDR2 from the germline V gene are GTSNPN and SVGIG (reference sequence). The CDR3 sequence: CAWSGGQGNTEAFF. CDR3 DNA: TGTGCCTGGAGTGGGGGACAGGGGAACACTGAAGCTTTCTTT.

The CDR3 spells CASSLGTANTGELFF. The CDR3 DNA is TGTGCCAGCAGCTTAGGGACTGCGAACACCGGGGAGCTGTTTTTT. The rearrangement links TRBV7-3 to TRBJ2-2; a weak D match, TRBD2 (6 bases). The V and J ends lost 2 bases and 0 bases respectively, with 7 bases between them. CDR3 size: 15 residues. Germline values: CDR1 SGHTA, CDR2 FQGTGA.

The CDR3 loop is CASSPQGTDSPLHF. CDR3 DNA sequence: TGTGCCAGCTCACCCCAGGGTACGGATTCACCCCTCCACTTT. The chain has TRBV18 and TRBJ1-6; D possibly corresponds to TRBD1 (5 bases). The CDR3 consists of 14 residues. Deletions cut 3 bases from V and 8 bases from J, with 11 bases between. CDR1 is KGHSH, CDR2 LQKENI, per germline.

The J gene is TRBJ1-2, the V gene TRBV28; 10 nucleotides agree with TRBD1. Unmatched junction bases numbered 3, after V lost 6 bases and J lost 8 bases. Germline V gene lookup returns CDR1 MDHEN and CDR2 SYDVKM. This CDR3 has 12 amino acids. The CDR3 coding sequence is TGTGCCAGCAGGGGGACAGGGGAAGGCTACACCTTC. Translated, it gives CASRGTGEGYTF.

The V call is TRBV5-6, the J call TRBJ1-2; D unclear. Germline CDR1 SGHDT, CDR2 YYEEEE. V was shortened by 4 bases and J by 3 bases, with 10 bases between the two germline ends. CDR3 length: 13 residues. CDR3 residues: CASSGERDYGYTF. In DNA, the CDR3 is TGTGCCAGCAGCGGTGAGAGAGACTATGGCTACACCTTC.

The V and J genes are TRBV6-1 and TRBJ2-3; possibly TRBD2 for D (6 bases). V lost 0 bases and J 2 bases, leaving 12 bases between the germline ends. The CDR3 sequence is 16 residues long. Germline loops: CDR1 MNHNS, CDR2 SASEGT. The CDR3: CASSEAVSGLTDTQYF. As DNA, the CDR3 is TGTGCCAGCAGTGAAGCGGTTAGCGGCCTCACAGATACGCAGTATTTT.

The CDR3 coding sequence is TGTGCCAGCAACGGACAGGCATCCTACAATGAGCAGTTCTTC. Translated, it gives CASNGQASYNEQFF. The chain couples TRBV27 to TRBJ2-1; 7 positions agree with TRBD1. Germline lookup yields CDR1 MNHEY and CDR2 SMNVEV (reference sequence). The CDR3 has 14 amino acids. Losses at the gene ends were 7 bases for V and 1 base for J; bases not matched to a gene: 4.

This chain uses TRBV10-2 with TRBJ1-3; TRBD1 agrees at 7 bases. The CDR3 is 17 residues long. J gave up 4 bases and V 5 bases, and 14 bases lay outside the gene matches. Germline CDR1 is WSHSY and CDR2 is SAAADI. The CDR3 reads CASSKLSTGTVGNTIYF. CDR3 coding DNA: TGCGCCAGCAGTAAACTTTCGACAGGGACCGTAGGAAACACCATATATTTT.

V gene TRBV2 combines with J gene TRBJ2-3; D assignment may be TRBD1 or TRBD2 (5 bases each). The germline CDR1 and CDR2 sequences are SNHLY and FYNNEI. This CDR3 is 15 amino acids long. V was clipped by 7 bases and J by 1 base, with 15 bases between them. The CDR3 loop reads CASTGTRSGTDTQYF. The CDR3 DNA reads as TGTGCCAGCACCGGGACCCGTTCCGGCACAGATACGCAGTATTTT.

This chain joins TRBV10-1 and TRBJ1-2, with a weak D call TRBD1 (5 bases). Germline assignment: CDR1 WNHNN and CDR2 SYGVQD (reference sequence). V lost 6 bases and J lost 8, with 19 bases in between. This CDR3 spans 14 amino acids. The DNA for the CDR3 is TGCGCCAGCAGCCCCTTTTCGAGGGGCCAAGGCTACACCTTC. This sequence encodes CASSPFSRGQGYTF.

This chain links TRBV4-1 with TRBJ2-5, with TRBD2 matching over 10 bases. The CDR3 spans 16 residues. Unmatched junction bases numbered 6, after V lost 0 bases and J lost 5 bases. Germline lookup yields CDR1 MGHRA and CDR2 YSYEKL. Here the CDR3 reads CASSQELSGGSETQYF. CDR3 bases: TGCGCCAGCAGCCAAGAACTTAGCGGGGGGAGCGAGACCCAGTACTTC.

CDR3 residues: CASTMTVGEKLFF. CDR3 in DNA: TGTGCCAGCACCATGACCGTAGGAGAAAAACTGTTTTTT. The chain carries TRBV12-3 or TRBV12-4 and TRBJ1-4, with D unresolved. V was shortened by 7 bases and J by 8 bases, with 14 bases between the two germline ends. CDR3 length equals 13 residues.

This chain connects TRBV2 to TRBJ2-5; D possibly corresponds to TRBD2 (5 bases). This CDR3 comprises 13 residues. The V end was cut by 8 bases, the J end by 2 bases, with 12 bases between. Germline assignment: CDR1 SNHLY and CDR2 FYNNEI. CDR3 DNA sequence: TGTGCCAGCTTCCAGCTAGCTCAAGAGACCCAGTACTTC. Translation: CASFQLAQETQYF.

The chain's CDR3 is CASSALALGETQYF. In DNA form, the CDR3 reads TGTGCCAGTTCTGCCCTAGCGTTGGGGGAGACCCAGTACTTC. The rearrangement uses TRBV28 and TRBJ2-5; TRBD2 might be the D (6 bases). V lost 9 bases and J 5 bases, leaving 19 bases between the germline ends. The germline CDR1 and CDR2 sequences are MDHEN and SYDVKM. The CDR3 consists of 14 residues.

The gene calls are TRBV29-1 and TRBJ1-2, with D uncertain. With 4 bases removed from V and 6 bases from J, the gap between germline ends came to 6 bases. The germline CDR1 and CDR2 sequences are SQVTM and ANQGSEA. The CDR3 sequence is 10 residues long. The CDR3 spells CSVVGDGYTF. The CDR3 nucleotides are TGCAGCGTTGTAGGAGATGGCTACACCTTC. The whole variable domain, filled in from reference TRBV29-1 and TRBJ1-2, reads SAVISQKPSRDICQRGTSLTIQCQVDSQVTMMFWYRQQPGQSLTLIATANQGSEATYESGFVIDKFPISRPNLTFSTLTVSNMSPEDSSIYLCSVVGDGYTFGSGTRLTVV.

V and J are TRBV19 and TRBJ1-5; TRBD1 is a possible D gene (5 bases). The germline CDR1 and CDR2 sequences are LNHDA and SQIVND (reference sequence). The CDR3 covers 15 residues. The V and J ends lost 1 base and 10 bases respectively, with 17 bases between them. Here the CDR3 DNA reads TGTGCCAGTAGTATAGGGGGGGGATTAGGTCAACCCCAGCATTTT. Its translation is CASSIGGGLGQPQHF.

The chain couples TRBV19 to TRBJ2-7; the match to TRBD1 covers 7 bases. The J segment lost 2 bases and the V segment lost 5 bases, leaving 6 bases of the junction unmatched. Germline loops: CDR1 LNHDA, CDR2 SQIVND (reference sequence). The length of the CDR3 is 14 residues. CDR3 in DNA: TGTGCCAGTAGTTCGACAGGGACGACCTACGAGCAGTACTTC. Translation: CASSSTGTTYEQYF.

This clone showed up just once. The chain uses TRBV3-1 (or the pseudogene TRBV3-2) and TRBJ2-5; the D gene is possibly TRBD2 (6 bases). V was pared by 6 bases and J by 5 bases, with 16 bases between. The V gene's germline CDR1 is LGHDT and CDR2 YNNKEL (reference sequence). The CDR3 sequence is 14 residues long. The CDR3 DNA reads TGTGCCAGCAGTCTGCTCGGGAGTGGGGAGACCCAGTACTTC. It is translated as CASSLLGSGETQYF.

The V and J genes are TRBV19 and TRBJ2-7; the D gene is possibly TRBD1 (6 bases). Germline values: CDR1 LNHDA, CDR2 SQIVND (reference sequence). V was shortened by 4 bases and J by 2 bases, with 9 bases between the two germline ends. The CDR3 length is 13 residues. The CDR3 bases are TGTGCCAGTAGTAGACAGGAGCCCTACGAGCAGTACTTC. Amino acid sequence: CASSRQEPYEQYF.

This clone was picked up many times. The gene calls are TRBV19 and TRBJ2-7; a weak D match, TRBD1 (6 bases). V was trimmed by 0 bases and J by 6 bases, leaving 15 bases between them. This CDR3 is 15 amino acids long. Per germline, CDR1 LNHDA and CDR2 SQIVND (reference sequence). The CDR3 sequence: CASSIDSGQYSEQYF. In nucleotides, the CDR3 is TGTGCCAGTAGTATAGACTCTGGACAGTATTCCGAGCAGTACTTC.

Written as DNA, the CDR3 is TGTGCCACCAGGGGACCATACAATGAGCAGTTCTTC. It translates to CATRGPYNEQFF. This chain links TRBV24-1 with TRBJ2-1; D may correspond to TRBD1 or TRBD2 (5 bases each). V was trimmed by 7 bases and J by 4 bases, leaving 7 bases between them. Germline loops: CDR1 KGHDR, CDR2 SFDVKD. This CDR3 spans 12 amino acids.

The chain joins TRBV6-6 to TRBJ1-1, with 7 nucleotides matching TRBD1. Germline values: CDR1 MNHNY, CDR2 SVGAGI (reference sequence). The CDR3 is made up of 15 amino acids. V lost 5 bases, J lost 4 bases, and 10 bases stayed unmatched. CDR3 DNA: TGTGCCAGCAGTGATTCGACAGGGAAAGGCACTGAAGCTTTCTTT. Translation gives CASSDSTGKGTEAFF.

V usage is TRBV7-2 and J usage is TRBJ1-4; 8 bases are shared with TRBD1. CDR1 is SGHTA, CDR2 FQGNSA, per germline. CDR3 length: 13 amino acids. V dropped 8 bases and J dropped 5; count of bases not matched to a gene: 4. The CDR3 loop reads CASSRQGNEKLFF. CDR3 nucleotides: TGTGCCAGCTCAAGACAGGGGAATGAAAAACTGTTTTTT.

This clone was detected a few times. V is TRBV28 and J is TRBJ2-3; 7 bases agree with TRBD2. The CDR3 contains 16 residues. The V and J ends lost 7 bases and 3 bases, in that order; junction bases with no gene match: 13. CDR1 and CDR2 from the germline V gene are MDHEN and SYDVKM. The CDR3 region has the DNA TGTGCCAGCACCCGAGACCGCGGGAGTTTTACAGATACGCAGTATTTT. It yields the protein CASTRDRGSFTDTQYF. The full variable domain, with the rest looked up from reference TRBV28 and TRBJ2-3, is DVKVTQSSRYLVKRTGEKVFLECVQDMDHENMFWYRQDPGLGLRLIYFSYDVKMKEKGDIPEGYSVSREKKERFSLILESASTNQTSMYLCASTRDRGSFTDTQYFGPGTRLTVL.

The gene calls are TRBV27 and TRBJ2-3, with a tentative D call TRBD2 (5 bases). This CDR3 is 12 amino acids long. V dropped 5 bases and J dropped 8 bases, with 11 bases sitting between them. The germline CDR1 and CDR2 sequences are MNHEY and SMNVEV (reference sequence). Here the CDR3 DNA reads TGTGCCAGCAGTATCGGAGCGGCTACGCAGTATTTT. Amino acids: CASSIGAATQYF.